The present TCR beta chain was sequenced within a study of cytomegalovirus exposure and HLA in healthy donors. General study findings and limits: The analysis excluded some indistinguishable V segments, including TRBV6-2 and TRBV6-3. In vitro, a few CMV-associated chains proved specific for CMV antigens.

PCR used 60 Vbeta primers and 13 Jbeta primers. Method: immunoSEQ multiplex PCR; TCRdb's copy keeps in-frame clones and lacks some. Among 150,000 to 200,000 clones, roughly 81% were seen once, and the ten largest hold about 2.5%. As for this clone: The antigen remains unidentified.

CDR3 size: 16 residues. Germline V CDR1 and CDR2: SEHNR, FQNEAQ (reference sequence). V was trimmed by 1 base and J by 5 bases, leaving 18 bases between them. This TCR came from a man younger than 45 in good health and CMV-seropositive. The chain links TRBV7-9 to TRBJ2-7; tentatively, D is TRBD1 (5 bases). The sample taken for sequencing was PBMCs. The CDR3 coding sequence is TGTGCCAGCAGCTTAGTAAGTGCAGGGAAGAGGCACGAGCAGTACTTC. Translated, it gives CASSLVSAGKRHEQYF.